Each of the 32 T cell receptor beta chains below was sequenced from the same sample in a study of prognosis after radiotherapy for stage I lung cancer. From genomic DNA, two-round multiplex PCR was used to amplify TCR beta CDR3. TRBV and TRBJ genes each had their own specific primers in first-round PCR. Using its own MiXCR run on the multiplex PCR reads, TCRdb lists one record per CDR3 protein. The sample lists about 22,000 distinct CDR3 sequences; around 42% were seen once. The sequences come from PBMCs, collected before or after stereotactic body radiation therapy (not recorded which). These receptor sequences come from a donor older than 45 with non-small cell lung cancer.

Note on this clonotype: It may be a read error: a sequence one base away is much more abundant. V and J are TRBV11-2 and TRBJ2-1; tentative D call: TRBD2 (6 bases). This CDR3 is 15 amino acids long. The germline V gene has CDR1 SGHAT and CDR2 FQNNGV. Trimming removed 3 bases from V and 10 bases from J, with 19 bases in between. The CDR3 coding sequence is TGTGCCAGCAGCTTCGTCGCGGGACCCTCCTACGAGCAGTTCTTC. This sequence encodes CASSFVAGPSYEQFF.

For this clonotype: Given a much more abundant clone one base away, this may be a read error. In this CDR3 the conserved last residue, phenylalanine or tryptophan, is missing, so a read error is likely. The chain has TRBV29-1 and TRBJ1-1; D gene uncertain. With 3 bases removed from V and 4 bases from J, the gap between germline ends came to 12 bases. Germline CDR1 reads SQVTM; CDR2 reads ANQGSEA. This CDR3 has 13 amino acids. The CDR3 spells CSVDRGPTTEAFL. CDR3 DNA: TGCAGCGTTGACAGAGGGCCGACCACTGAAGCTTTCCTT.

This clonotype was found many times. The genes are TRBV6-2 or TRBV6-3 and TRBJ1-2; D unclear. CDR3 size: 16 residues. CDR1 is MNHEY and CDR2 is SVGEGT in the germline V gene. V dropped 3 bases and J dropped 4 bases, with 18 bases sitting between them. The CDR3 nucleotides read TGTGCCAGCAGTTATAAGGGAGGCCCCGGGCCCTATGGCTACACCTTC. This encodes CASSYKGGPGPYGYTF.

This clonotype was seen a few times. This could be a read error, since a much larger clone is one nucleotide away. The rearrangement uses TRBV30 and TRBJ2-1; D is ambiguous. CDR1 and CDR2 from the germline V gene are GTSNPN and SVGIG (reference sequence). The CDR3 sequence is 14 residues long. V lost 0 bases, J lost 10 bases, and 16 bases lay in between. CDR3 amino acids: CAWSVPFGALEQFF. Written as DNA, the CDR3 is TGTGCCTGGAGTGTACCATTCGGCGCTTTGGAGCAGTTCTTC. The full variable domain, its missing parts supplied by reference TRBV30 and TRBJ2-1, is SQTIHQWPATLVQPVGSPLSLECTVEGTSNPNLYWYRQAAGRGLQLLFYSVGIGQISSEVPQNLSASRPQDRQFILSSKKLLLSDSGFYLCAWSVPFGALEQFFGPGTRLTVL.

The chain is built from TRBV6-1 and TRBJ1-4; 9 nucleotides agree with TRBD1. This CDR3 comprises 15 residues. V dropped 6 bases and J dropped 0; count of bases not matched to a gene: 2. Germline-derived CDR1 and CDR2 are MNHNS and SASEGT. CDR3 DNA sequence: TGTGCCAGCAGGGACAGGGGTGCAACTAATGAAAAACTGTTTTTT. It translates to CASRDRGATNEKLFF.

Of note for this clonotype: Possible read error: a much larger clone is one base away. The chain employs TRBV7-6 and TRBJ2-3, with a possible D match to TRBD2 (5 bases). Looked up from germline, CDR1 is SGHVS and CDR2 is FNYEAQ. V was shortened by 3 bases and J by 2 bases, with 15 bases between the two germline ends. The CDR3 sequence is 16 residues long. The DNA of the CDR3 is TGTGCCAGCAGCTTTGGCAGCGGATTAATCACAGATACGCAGTATTTT. It yields the protein CASSFGSGLITDTQYF.

Comment on this clonotype: At one boundary the junction diverges from the germline segment, which might be a read error. The chain links TRBV27 to TRBJ1-2; 8 bases match TRBD1. The CDR3 spans 15 residues. The germline gives CDR1 MNHEY, CDR2 SMNVEV (reference sequence). CDR3 sequence: CASILLVDRAGGYTF. CDR3 nucleotide sequence: TGTGCCAGCATTTTATTAGTGGACAGGGCCGGTGGCTACACCTTC.

This clonotype was seen at least ten times. The CDR3 DNA is TGTGCCAGCAGTCCCCGGGACAGGGGGCGAAGTCGGTACCAAGAGACCCAGTACTTC. It translates to CASSPRDRGRSRYQETQYF. The J gene is TRBJ2-5, the V gene TRBV28; 12 nucleotides align to TRBD1. This CDR3 contains 19 residues. Per germline, CDR1 MDHEN and CDR2 SYDVKM. Unmatched junction bases numbered 13, after V lost 5 bases and J lost 0 bases.

This clonotype was seen many times. The J gene is TRBJ1-3, the V gene TRBV10-2; D may be TRBD1 (5 bases). There are 15 residues in the CDR3. The germline V gene encodes CDR1 WSHSY and CDR2 SAAADI. The V end lost 7 bases, the J end lost 0 bases, and 13 bases lay between the germline ends. The CDR3 reads CASIGTGASGNTIYF. DNA of the CDR3: TGCGCCAGCATTGGGACCGGGGCCTCTGGAAACACCATATATTTT.

About this clonotype itself: An end of the junction differs from the germline gene, which may be a read error. The chain is built from TRBV28 and TRBJ1-2, with a weak D call TRBD1 (6 bases). This CDR3 spans 17 amino acids. From germline, CDR1 is MDHEN and CDR2 SYDVKM. This chain's CDR3 is CASRGATGTTANYGYTF. The CDR3 DNA sequence: TGTGCCAGCAGGGGGGCGACAGGCACCACAGCTAACTATGGCTACACATTC.

Only a few counts were recorded for this clonotype. The CDR3 sequence: CASGLGTASTPQHF. CDR3 in DNA: TGTGCTAGTGGTCTCGGGACAGCCTCCACACCCCAGCATTTT. The chain is built from TRBV12-5 and TRBJ1-5; 7 nucleotides match TRBD1. Germline CDR1 is LGHNT and CDR2 is FRNRAP. The V segment lost 5 bases and the J segment 10 bases; nucleotides outside the gene matches: 11. This CDR3 has 14 amino acids. Based on the CDR3 plus reference TRBV12-5 and TRBJ1-5, the full variable domain is DARVTQTPRHKVTEMGQEVTMRCQPILGHNTVFWYRQTMMQGLELLAYFRNRAPLDDSGMPKDRFSAEMPDATLATLKIQPSEPRDSAVYFCASGLGTASTPQHFGDGTRLSIL.

This sequence joins TRBV7-3 and TRBJ1-3; a weak D match, TRBD1 (6 bases). Germline V gene data show CDR1 as SGHTA and CDR2 as FQGTGA. V dropped 5 bases and J dropped 8 bases, with 19 bases sitting between them. CDR3 size: 15 residues. CDR3 sequence (DNA): TGTGCCAGCAGCCAGACAGGTCGAAAAGGGGACACCATATATTTT. This translates into CASSQTGRKGDTIYF.

This clonotype showed up many times. The J gene is TRBJ2-7, the V gene TRBV6-1; D is possibly TRBD1 (6 bases). The CDR3 runs 15 residues. V shed 5 bases and J shed 2 bases, with 16 bases lying between them. From germline, CDR1 is MNHNS and CDR2 SASEGT. CDR3 loop: CASSPWGQAAYEQYF. The CDR3, as DNA: TGTGCCAGCAGTCCGTGGGGGCAGGCAGCCTACGAGCAGTACTTC.

There are many counts of this clonotype. The missing conserved phenylalanine or tryptophan at the end of this CDR3 makes a read error likely. The DNA is omitted, as the CDR3 cannot be located on it reliably, and the CDR3 follows TCRdb's listing. This chain uses TRBV7-9 with TRBJ2-5; the table's D call of TRBD2 was not tested on the DNA. The germline gives CDR1 SEHNR, CDR2 FQNEAQ (reference sequence). The CDR3 totals 13 residues, both ends included. CDR3 sequence reads: CASSFEASGTHAY.

There are many counts of this clonotype. The rearrangement joins TRBV18 to TRBJ2-5; possible D gene TRBD2, 6 bases. Per the germline V gene, CDR1 is KGHSH and CDR2 is LQKENI. Deletions cut 2 bases from V and 4 bases from J, with 14 bases between. This CDR3 region has 15 residues. This CDR3 reads CASSPLATRLETQYF. The CDR3 region has the DNA TGTGCCAGCTCACCATTAGCGACTAGACTAGAGACCCAGTACTTC.

Many counts were recorded for this clonotype. This chain connects TRBV11-2 to TRBJ2-3; TRBD2 is a possible D gene (6 bases). The CDR3 runs 15 residues. The V end was cut by 8 bases, the J end by 3 bases, with 18 bases between. Germline V gives CDR1 SGHAT, CDR2 FQNNGV. Written as DNA, the CDR3 is TGTGCCAGCTTAGACCCCCACCGGGGGACAGATACGCAGTATTTT. Its translation is CASLDPHRGTDTQYF. Using reference TRBV11-2 and TRBJ2-3 for the parts outside the CDR3, the full variable domain is EAGVAQSPRYKIIEKRQSVAFWCNPISGHATLYWYQQILGQGPKLLIQFQNNGVVDDSQLPKDRFSAERLKGVDSTLKIQPAKLEDSAVYLCASLDPHRGTDTQYFGPGTRLTVL.

In regard to this clonotype: A far larger clone is one base from this, pointing to a likely read error. Lacking the conserved final phenylalanine or tryptophan, this CDR3 likely reflects a read error. The genes are TRBV2 and TRBJ1-2; 8 bases agree with TRBD1. This CDR3 contains 13 residues. Unmatched junction bases numbered 3, after V lost 6 bases and J lost 3 bases. Germline CDR1 reads SNHLY; CDR2 reads FYNNEI. CDR3 sequence (DNA): TGTGCCAGCAGACTGACAGGGGACTATGGCTACACCCTC. Its protein product is CASRLTGDYGYTL.

The rearrangement uses TRBV7-3 and TRBJ2-3, with 10 bases fitting TRBD1. The V gene's germline CDR1 is SGHTA and CDR2 FQGTGA. The CDR3 runs 15 residues. V shed 4 bases, J shed 4 bases, and the junction held 5 bases outside the gene matches. This CDR3 is CASSSTGTGADTQYF. The DNA for the CDR3 is TGTGCCAGCAGCTCAACCGGGACAGGGGCAGATACGCAGTATTTT.

Details on this clonotype: The conserved closing phenylalanine or tryptophan is absent in this CDR3, likely reflecting a read error. The CDR3 DNA reads as TGTGCCAGCAGTTGGAGGCCACAGGGGGCTGGGAAGACCCAGTACTTA. Translation: CASSWRPQGAGKTQYL. The rearrangement links TRBV27 to TRBJ2-5, with 9 bases aligning to TRBD1. With 4 bases clipped from V and 6 bases from J, the junction kept 12 bases outside the gene matches. The CDR3 consists of 16 residues. The V gene's germline CDR1 is MNHEY and CDR2 SMNVEV (reference sequence).

On this clonotype itself: One junction end disagrees with the germline gene, perhaps due to a read error. The chain uses TRBV19 and TRBJ1-5; TRBD1 aligns across 9 bases. This CDR3 region has 17 residues. Germline V gives CDR1 LNHDA, CDR2 SQIVND (reference sequence). The CDR3 loop reads CAISRPGTGNSNQPQHF. The DNA of the CDR3 is TGTGCCATTAGTCGTCCCGGGACAGGGAATAGCAATCAGCCCCAGCATTTT.

This clonotype was recorded at least ten times. The chain links TRBV30 to TRBJ1-1; 7 nucleotides agree with TRBD1. The CDR3 is made up of 13 amino acids. The germline gives CDR1 GTSNPN, CDR2 SVGIG (reference sequence). The V gene end was trimmed by 0 bases and the J gene end by 3 bases; junction bases not matched to a gene: 1. CDR3 coding DNA: TGTGCCTGGAGTGTAACAGGGGACACTGAAGCTTTCTTT. Protein product: CAWSVTGDTEAFF.

This clonotype has ten or more counts. The chain joins TRBV7-2 to TRBJ2-7, with D tentatively TRBD1 or TRBD2 (5 bases each). This CDR3 region has 15 residues. Trimming stripped 3 bases from V and 2 bases from J, with 14 bases between. Per the germline V gene, CDR1 is SGHTA and CDR2 is FQGNSA. CDR3 DNA: TGTGCCAGCAGCTTGATAAAGGGGAGCCCCTACGAGCAGTACTTC. Its protein is CASSLIKGSPYEQYF.

Comments on this clonotype: A junction boundary mismatches the germline segment, possibly from a read error. This sequence joins TRBV7-9 and TRBJ1-1, with D hard to call. The germline V gene has CDR1 SEHNR and CDR2 FQNEAQ (reference sequence). This CDR3 region has 13 residues. CDR3 protein: CASSLGPNIEAFF. In nucleotides, the CDR3 is TGTGCCAGCAGCTTAGGGCCGAACATTGAAGCTTTCTTT. The complete variable domain, with remaining parts taken from reference TRBV7-9 and TRBJ1-1, reads DTGVSQNPRHKITKRGQNVTFRCDPISEHNRLYWYRQTLGQGPEFLTYFQNEAQLEKSRLLSDRFSAERPKGSFSTLEIQRTEQGDSAMYLCASSLGPNIEAFFGQGTRLTVV.

The sample holds many counts of this clonotype. V usage is TRBV7-6 and J usage is TRBJ1-5; D not certain. Trimming took 5 bases from V and 1 from J, leaving 15 bases between them. Per the germline V gene, CDR1 is SGHVS and CDR2 is FNYEAQ. The CDR3 runs to 16 residues. This CDR3 is CASSPLIGLSNQPQHF. The CDR3 DNA is TGTGCCAGCAGCCCCCTCATAGGGTTGAGCAATCAGCCCCAGCATTTT. Variable domain in full (rest from reference TRBV7-6 and TRBJ1-5): GAGVSQSPRYKVTKRGQDVALRCDPISGHVSLYWYRQALGQGPEFLTYFNYEAQQDKSGLPNDRFSAERPEGSISTLTIQRTEQRDSAMYRCASSPLIGLSNQPQHFGDGTRLSIL.

The chain carries TRBV12-3 or TRBV12-4 and TRBJ2-1; maybe TRBD2 (5 bases). This CDR3 has 13 amino acids. Trimming took off 5 bases at V and 3 bases at J, with 8 bases between the two ends. The CDR3 DNA reads as TGTGCCAGCAGTAACCGGGACTACAATGAGCAGTTCTTC. Amino acid sequence: CASSNRDYNEQFF.

This clonotype was counted at least ten times. V and J are TRBV30 and TRBJ2-1; 11 bases line up with TRBD2. Germline CDR1 reads GTSNPN; CDR2 reads SVGIG (reference sequence). After removal of 0 bases from V and 10 bases from J, the junction contained 2 bases not matched to a gene. The CDR3 consists of 13 residues. CDR3 sequence: CAWSVRLAGEQFF. The CDR3 DNA sequence: TGTGCCTGGAGTGTACGACTAGCGGGGGAGCAGTTCTTC.

This clonotype was detected once. This likely came from a read error, as a far larger clone is one base away. This sequence joins TRBV6-4 and TRBJ1-2; D is ambiguous. Trimming removed 6 bases at V and 0 bases at J, with 14 bases between. CDR1 is MRHNA, CDR2 SNTAGT, per germline. This CDR3 contains 15 residues. The CDR3 sequence: CASSREGGSNYGYTF. The CDR3 DNA follows: TGTGCCAGCAGCCGTGAGGGCGGATCTAACTATGGCTACACCTTC.

This clonotype was found a few times. Being one base from a much bigger clone, this may be a read error. The chain joins TRBV5-4 to TRBJ1-3, with 7 bases identical to TRBD1. CDR1 and CDR2 from the germline V gene are SGHNT and YYREEE (reference sequence). The CDR3 sequence is 15 residues long. The CDR3 protein is CANSGDPGGGNTIYF. CDR3 DNA: TGTGCCAACAGCGGGGACCCAGGGGGAGGAAACACCATATATTTT.

The table lists this clonotype with many counts. The chain carries TRBV19 and TRBJ2-7, with unresolved D. The V end was cut by 2 bases, the J end by 6 bases, with 23 bases between. The germline V gene encodes CDR1 LNHDA and CDR2 SQIVND (reference sequence). CDR3 length equals 17 residues. The CDR3 coding sequence is TGTGCCAGTAGTATAACAACTCGGCAGCTTAATCCTGGCGAGCAGTACTTC. Protein: CASSITTRQLNPGEQYF.

Many counts were recorded for this clonotype. This chain links TRBV7-9 with TRBJ2-7, with 13 bases that match TRBD2. The CDR3 runs 14 residues. From germline, CDR1 is SEHNR and CDR2 FQNEAQ (reference sequence). J lost 5 bases, V lost 4 bases, and 2 bases had no gene match. The CDR3 nucleotides read TGTGCCAGCAGCTCGACTAGCGGGAGGCACGAGCAGTACTTC. Its protein is CASSSTSGRHEQYF.

The V gene is TRBV5-4, the J gene TRBJ2-1, with no clear D. V lost 0 bases, J lost 2 bases, and 9 bases lay in between. This CDR3 has 15 amino acids. Germline CDR1 SGHNT, CDR2 YYREEE (reference sequence). CDR3 in DNA: TGTGCCAGCAGCTTGGCGGGTAGCCCCTACAATGAGCAGTTCTTC. Its translation: CASSLAGSPYNEQFF.

At least ten counts were recorded for this clonotype. The genes are TRBV11-2 and TRBJ1-1, with TRBD1 as a possible D gene (6 bases). Germline CDR1 is SGHAT and CDR2 is FQNNGV. With 0 bases removed from V and 4 bases from J, the gap between germline ends came to 6 bases. The CDR3 is 13 residues long. DNA for the CDR3: TGTGCCAGCAGCTTAGAACAGGGCACTGAAGCTTTCTTT. The encoded protein is CASSLEQGTEAFF.